This T cell receptor (beta chain) was sequenced during a study of T-cell memory formation after mild COVID-19. Study in general: Across donors, TCR clusters were largely donor specific.

The CDR3 is 16 residues long. Trimming stripped 1 base from V and 3 bases from J, with 10 bases between. Germline CDR1 LGHDT, CDR2 YNNKEL (reference sequence). Each CDR3 protein gets one entry after TCRdb re-called the 5' RACE reads with MiXCR. The sample has almost 550,000 distinct CDR3 sequences, roughly 22% seen once. This clonotype was found a few times. Sample: PBMCs or a T cell subset sorted from them (not recorded which). This sequence originates from an adult woman who had mild COVID-19 (a few samples of this study predate the infection). Cell type and time point are not known. V usage is TRBV3-1 and J usage is TRBJ2-6; D is unresolved. The CDR3 bases are TGTGCCAGCAGCCAAGGAGTATTCTTTGGGGCCAACGTCCTGACTTTC. It translates to CASSQGVFFGANVLTF.